This TCR beta chain was identified during a study of somatic mutations in cytotoxic T cells in rheumatoid arthritis. On the study more broadly: Flow sorting yielded some V beta antibody-stained T-cell populations at nearly 100% purity, among them V beta1+ cells sequenced for TCRB.

Profiling relied on immunoSEQ multiplex PCR, and the TCRdb table lists in-frame clones only, not all of them. The sample consists of 20,000 to 25,000 clones, roughly 80% of them appearing once. The sequenced material came from CD8+ T cells sorted from blood. This sequence originates from an adult with rheumatoid arthritis.

The CDR3 DNA follows: TGTGCCAGCAGACCGGGACAGGGGACCCCTTACGAGCAGTACTTC. Its translation is CASRPGQGTPYEQYF. The chain joins TRBV6-5 to TRBJ2-7, with TRBD1 matching 10 bases. Germline CDR1 is MNHEY and CDR2 is SVGAGI. With V trimmed by 6 bases and J by 4 bases, 9 bases remained unmatched. The CDR3 is made up of 15 amino acids.